This T cell receptor (beta chain) derives from a study of blood T cell repertoires in COVID-19. Study context: COVID-19 samples, acute and convalescent, were from the United States, Italy and Spain.

V was trimmed by 1 base and J by 12 bases, leaving 16 bases between them. In germline, CDR1 is SGHTA, CDR2 FQGNSA. The CDR3 consists of 13 residues. Only in-frame clones appear in the TCRdb table, and some are missing; sequencing was by immunoSEQ multiplex PCR. The sample includes around 60,000 clones, just under 90% of them seen just once. The sequence came from a human donor with active COVID-19. The donor label of this sample is uncertain. This chain joins TRBV7-2 and TRBJ2-7; D is unresolved. Sequenced: peripheral blood. The CDR3 loop reads CASSLVAQPLRYF. The CDR3 DNA reads TGTGCCAGCAGCTTAGTGGCACAGCCTCTGAGGTACTTC.